This T cell receptor (beta chain) emerged from a study of neoadjuvant anti-PD-1 for oral cavity cancer. Unmatched junction bases numbered 9, after V lost 5 bases and J lost 1 base. Germline loops: CDR1 SGHAT, CDR2 FQNNGV. The CDR3 loop spans 17 amino acids. Patients were newly diagnosed with stage II-IVA oral cavity squamous cell carcinoma without prior systemic or radiation treatment. PBMCs were not maintained or expanded in culture before analysis. PBMC libraries mostly used 480 ng of input genomic DNA, with six replicates per sample. Produced via immunoSEQ multiplex PCR; TCRdb's table is partial and in-frame only. The data hold some 15,000 clones, with 65% to 75% observed a single time.

The sequence was obtained from a person between 40 and 80 years old with oral cavity squamous cell carcinoma. The chain joins TRBV11-2 to TRBJ2-3; TRBD1 aligns across 10 bases. Sequences were derived from PBMCs, sampled before nivolumab (anti-PD-1) treatment. CDR3 protein: CASSPGTGVKGTDTQYF. The DNA of the CDR3 is TGTGCCAGCAGCCCCGGGACAGGGGTGAAGGGCACAGATACGCAGTATTTT.